Presented here are 8 T cell receptor beta chains from one specimen sequenced in a study of OX40 agonist ivuxolimab in advanced cancers. Assay: immunoSEQ multiplex PCR; the TCRdb copy retains only in-frame clones and omits some. The sample lists around 26,000 clones; approximately 90% were seen once. The sequencing here drew on CD4+ or CD8+ T cells sorted from blood, taken in a trial of the OX40 agonist ivuxolimab. Receptors originate from an adult with an advanced solid tumor such as melanoma, head and neck, liver or kidney cancer.

The V and J genes are TRBV4-1 and TRBJ1-5, with no clear D. Trimming pared 5 bases from V and 4 bases from J, leaving 15 bases between. The CDR3 length is 15 residues. Germline loops: CDR1 MGHRA, CDR2 YSYEKL. The DNA of the CDR3 is TGCGCCAGCAGCTCCGGTGGAAACACAAATCAGCCCCAGCATTTT. Translated: CASSSGGNTNQPQHF.

The genes are TRBV20-1 and TRBJ1-1; D uncertain. The CDR3 contains 11 residues. The V end was cut by 1 base, the J end by 7 bases, with 7 bases between. The germline gives CDR1 DFQATT, CDR2 SNEGSKA (reference sequence). The CDR3 is CSARGVGEAFF. The DNA of the CDR3 is TGCAGTGCTAGAGGTGTCGGTGAAGCTTTCTTT.

This clone was found once. CDR3 residues: CASSMGEGPDTQYF. The CDR3 DNA is TGTGCCAGTAGTATGGGTGAGGGGCCAGATACGCAGTATTTT. The rearrangement joins TRBV19 to TRBJ2-3; D could derive from TRBD1 or TRBD2 (5 bases each). The ends were cut back, 3 bases at V and 4 bases at J, with 11 bases in the middle. Germline loops: CDR1 LNHDA, CDR2 SQIVND (reference sequence). This CDR3 is 14 amino acids long.

This sequence joins TRBV7-9 and TRBJ1-2; 8 nucleotides agree with TRBD1. Germline V gene data show CDR1 as SEHNR and CDR2 as FQNEAQ (reference sequence). The J segment lost 0 bases and the V segment lost 3 bases, leaving 0 bases of the junction unmatched. The CDR3 has 14 residues. The CDR3 protein is CASSLTGANYGYTF. In nucleotides, the CDR3 is TGTGCCAGCAGCTTGACAGGGGCTAACTATGGCTACACCTTC. The full variable domain, completed using reference TRBV7-9 and TRBJ1-2, is DTGVSQNPRHKITKRGQNVTFRCDPISEHNRLYWYRQTLGQGPEFLTYFQNEAQLEKSRLLSDRFSAERPKGSFSTLEIQRTEQGDSAMYLCASSLTGANYGYTFGSGTRLTVV.

This clone was counted a single time. V and J are TRBV4-3 and TRBJ1-5, with a possible D match to TRBD1 (5 bases). The germline gives CDR1 LGHNA, CDR2 YSLEER. V lost 0 bases, J lost 7 bases, and 10 bases lay in between. This CDR3 has 14 amino acids. The chain's CDR3 is CASSQERGEQPQHF. CDR3 in DNA: TGCGCCAGCAGCCAAGAGAGAGGGGAGCAGCCCCAGCATTTT.

In regard to this clone: The junction shows a germline mismatch at one end, possibly a read error. The CDR3 loop is CASSSAGPYGQYF. The CDR3 region has the DNA TGCGCCAGCAGCTCGGCAGGTCCCTACGGGCAGTACTTC. V is TRBV5-1 and J is TRBJ2-7; no definite D call. There are 13 residues in the CDR3. Looked up from germline, CDR1 is SGHRS and CDR2 is YFSETQ. The variable domain in full, with the rest retrieved from reference TRBV5-1 and TRBJ2-7, is KAGVTQTPRYLIKTRGQQVTLSCSPISGHRSVSWYQQTPGQGLQFLFEYFSETQRNKGNFPGRFSGRQFSNSRSEMNVSTLELGDSALYLCASSSAGPYGQYFGPGTRLTVT.

The J gene is TRBJ2-3, the V gene TRBV5-6, with D uncertain. V was trimmed by 4 bases and J by 5 bases, leaving 17 bases between them. Germline assignment: CDR1 SGHDT and CDR2 YYEEEE. The CDR3 totals 15 residues. The CDR3 nucleotides read TGTGCCAGCAGCCCCCGGACCGCACTGGGAGATACGCAGTATTTT. It encodes CASSPRTALGDTQYF.

The rearrangement uses TRBV6-6 and TRBJ2-5, with D unclear. Trimming removed 6 bases at V and 2 bases at J, with 13 bases between. The CDR3 covers 14 residues. Germline CDR1 MNHNY, CDR2 SVGAGI (reference sequence). The CDR3 sequence is CASRRLGKQETQYF. CDR3 coding DNA: TGTGCCAGCAGACGTCTGGGGAAACAAGAGACCCAGTACTTC.